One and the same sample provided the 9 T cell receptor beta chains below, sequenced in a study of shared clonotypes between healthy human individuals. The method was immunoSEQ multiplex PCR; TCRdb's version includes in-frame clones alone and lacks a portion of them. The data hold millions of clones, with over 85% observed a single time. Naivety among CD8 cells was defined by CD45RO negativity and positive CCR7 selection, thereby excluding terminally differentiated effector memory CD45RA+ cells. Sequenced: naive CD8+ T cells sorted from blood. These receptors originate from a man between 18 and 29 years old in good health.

The CDR3: CASSPQVVGPYEQYF. CDR3 DNA: TGTGCCAGCAGTCCGCAGGTGGTGGGCCCCTACGAGCAGTACTTC. The chain carries TRBV6-6 and TRBJ2-7; D not certain. CDR1 and CDR2 from the germline V gene are MNHNY and SVGAGI (reference sequence). The ends were cut back, 5 bases at V and 2 bases at J, with 16 bases in the middle. The CDR3 is 15 amino acids.

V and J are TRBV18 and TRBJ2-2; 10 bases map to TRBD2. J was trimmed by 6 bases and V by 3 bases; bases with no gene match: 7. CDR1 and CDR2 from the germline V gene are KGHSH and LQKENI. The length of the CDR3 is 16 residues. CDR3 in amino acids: CASSPPLAGEAGELFF. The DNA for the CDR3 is TGTGCCAGCTCACCGCCCCTAGCGGGAGAAGCCGGGGAGCTGTTTTTT.

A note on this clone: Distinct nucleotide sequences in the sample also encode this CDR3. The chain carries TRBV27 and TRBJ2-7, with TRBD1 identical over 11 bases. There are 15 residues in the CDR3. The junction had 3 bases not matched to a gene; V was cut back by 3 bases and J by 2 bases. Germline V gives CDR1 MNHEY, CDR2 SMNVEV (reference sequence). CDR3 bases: TGTGCCAGCAGTTTGGGACAGGGGGTGCCCTACGAGCAGTACTTC. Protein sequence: CASSLGQGVPYEQYF.

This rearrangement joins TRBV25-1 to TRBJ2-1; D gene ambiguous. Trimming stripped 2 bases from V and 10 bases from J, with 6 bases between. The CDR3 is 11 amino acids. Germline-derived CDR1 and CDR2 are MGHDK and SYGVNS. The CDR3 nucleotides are TGTGCCAGCAGTGAACGTTGGGAGCAGTTCTTC. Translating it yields CASSERWEQFF.

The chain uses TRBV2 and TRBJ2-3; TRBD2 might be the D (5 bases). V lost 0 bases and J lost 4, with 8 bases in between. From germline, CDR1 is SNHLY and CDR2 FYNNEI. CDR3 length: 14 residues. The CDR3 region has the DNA TGTGCCAGCAGTGAAGCTTCGAGGGCAGATACGCAGTATTTT. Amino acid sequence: CASSEASRADTQYF.

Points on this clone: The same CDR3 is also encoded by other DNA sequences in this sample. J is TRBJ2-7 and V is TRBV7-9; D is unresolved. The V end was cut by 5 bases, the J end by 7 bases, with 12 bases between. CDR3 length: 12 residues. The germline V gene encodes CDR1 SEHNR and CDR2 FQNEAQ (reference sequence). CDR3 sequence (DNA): TGTGCCAGCAGCCCACCGCTGGGGGAGCAGTACTTC. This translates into CASSPPLGEQYF.

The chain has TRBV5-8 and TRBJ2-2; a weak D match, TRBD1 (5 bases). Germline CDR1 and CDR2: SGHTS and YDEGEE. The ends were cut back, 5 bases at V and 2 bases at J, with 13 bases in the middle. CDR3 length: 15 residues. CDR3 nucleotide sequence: TGTGCCAGCAGGAGTCCAGGGAAAAACACCGGGGAGCTGTTTTTT. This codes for CASRSPGKNTGELFF.

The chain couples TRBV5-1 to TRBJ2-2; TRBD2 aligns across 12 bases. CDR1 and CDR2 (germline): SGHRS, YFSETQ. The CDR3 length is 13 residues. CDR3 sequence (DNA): TGCGCGACTAGCGGGGGATACACCGGGGAGCTGTTTTTT. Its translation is CATSGGYTGELFF.

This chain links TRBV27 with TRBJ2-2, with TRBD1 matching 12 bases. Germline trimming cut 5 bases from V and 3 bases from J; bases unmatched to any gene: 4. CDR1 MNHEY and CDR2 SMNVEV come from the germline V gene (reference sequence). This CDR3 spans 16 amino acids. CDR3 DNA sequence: TGTGCCAGCAGTGGGGACAGGGGGCTACACACCGGGGAGCTGTTTTTT. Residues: CASSGDRGLHTGELFF.